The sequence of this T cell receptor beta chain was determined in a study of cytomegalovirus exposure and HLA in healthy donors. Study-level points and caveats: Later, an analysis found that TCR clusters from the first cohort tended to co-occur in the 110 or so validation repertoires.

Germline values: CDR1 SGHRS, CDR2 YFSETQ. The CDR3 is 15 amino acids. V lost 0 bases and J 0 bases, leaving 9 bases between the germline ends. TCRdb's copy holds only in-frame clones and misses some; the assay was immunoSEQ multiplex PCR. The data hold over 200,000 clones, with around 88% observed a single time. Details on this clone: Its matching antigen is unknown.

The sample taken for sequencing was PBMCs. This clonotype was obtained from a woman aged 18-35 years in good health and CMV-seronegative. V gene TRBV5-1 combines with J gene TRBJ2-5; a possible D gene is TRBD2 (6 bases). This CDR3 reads CASSLAGGYQETQYF. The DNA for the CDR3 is TGCGCCAGCAGCTTGGCCGGAGGGTACCAAGAGACCCAGTACTTC. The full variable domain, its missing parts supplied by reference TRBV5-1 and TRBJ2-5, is KAGVTQTPRYLIKTRGQQVTLSCSPISGHRSVSWYQQTPGQGLQFLFEYFSETQRNKGNFPGRFSGRQFSNSRSEMNVSTLELGDSALYLCASSLAGGYQETQYFGPGTRLLVL.